Below are 10 T cell receptor beta chains sequenced from a single sample in a study of T cells after yellow fever vaccination. From the 5' RACE reads, TCRdb called clonotypes with MiXCR, one entry per CDR3 protein. The sample shows nearly 550,000 distinct CDR3 sequences, around 21% of them seen only once. The sequenced sample was PBMCs, obtained 15 days after the yellow fever booster vaccination. The receptors here all came from a man aged 30 to 45 who received the YFV17D yellow fever vaccine.

The rearrangement uses TRBV29-1 and TRBJ2-4; D uncertain. This CDR3 spans 14 amino acids. Germline V gives CDR1 SQVTM, CDR2 ANQGSEA. Trimming removed 4 bases at V and 0 bases at J, with 10 bases between. The DNA of the CDR3 is TGCAGCGTTGTAGGTAACTTAGCCAAAAACATTCAGTACTTC. Translation gives CSVVGNLAKNIQYF.

This chain connects TRBV4-3 to TRBJ2-1, with a possible D match to TRBD1 (6 bases). The CDR3 sequence is 14 residues long. V lost 0 bases and J lost 10, with 13 bases in between. In germline, CDR1 is LGHNA, CDR2 YSLEER. The CDR3 sequence: CASSQDRGWGEQFF. CDR3 in DNA: TGCGCCAGCAGCCAAGATAGGGGGTGGGGGGAGCAGTTCTTC.

The chain has TRBV10-3 and TRBJ2-3, with 14 positions matching TRBD2. The germline V gene encodes CDR1 ENHRY and CDR2 SYGVKD. The V segment lost 0 bases and the J segment 4 bases; nucleotides outside the gene matches: 9. The CDR3 covers 19 residues. The CDR3 reads CAISESLRTSGRRADTQYF. Written as DNA, the CDR3 is TGTGCCATCAGTGAGTCGCTAAGGACTAGCGGGAGGAGAGCAGATACGCAGTATTTT.

The chain has TRBV20-1 and TRBJ2-1; 7 nucleotides match TRBD1. V was clipped by 3 bases and J by 9 bases; unmatched bases: 8. The CDR3 is 13 amino acids. The germline V gene encodes CDR1 DFQATT and CDR2 SNEGSKA (reference sequence). DNA of the CDR3: TGCAGTGCTAGGGGACAGACGCAGGGTGAGCAGTTCTTC. Its protein product is CSARGQTQGEQFF.

This clonotype was picked up a small number of times. V and J are TRBV6-2 or TRBV6-3 and TRBJ2-1; TRBD2 aligns across 7 bases. Germline CDR1 is MNHEY and CDR2 is SVGEGT. This CDR3 is built from 18 residues. V shed 3 bases and J 6 bases; nucleotides not matched to a gene: 17. The CDR3, as DNA: TGTGCCAGCAGTTATAGGGGTCGGGCCAGCGGGAACGGCAATGAGCAGTTCTTC. Its protein is CASSYRGRASGNGNEQFF.

The V call is TRBV5-1, the J call TRBJ2-5; maybe TRBD1 (5 bases). The CDR3 loop spans 15 amino acids. Trimming stripped 0 bases from V and 1 base from J, with 10 bases between. Germline CDR1 reads SGHRS; CDR2 reads YFSETQ. The CDR3 spells CASSLGQGGQETQYF. In nucleotides, the CDR3 is TGCGCCAGCAGCTTGGGTCAGGGTGGCCAAGAGACCCAGTACTTC.

This clonotype was seen a few times. This sequence joins TRBV4-1 and TRBJ1-2; D not resolved. The germline V gene encodes CDR1 MGHRA and CDR2 YSYEKL. Trimming left V 1 base short and J 1 base short, with 4 bases between. The CDR3 length is 13 residues. CDR3 sequence reads: CASSQAYNYGYTF. CDR3 nucleotides: TGCGCCAGCAGCCAAGCTTATAACTATGGCTACACCTTC.

This clonotype was detected a few times. The V gene is TRBV5-1, the J gene TRBJ2-7; 11 positions match TRBD2. Germline-derived CDR1 and CDR2 are SGHRS and YFSETQ. This CDR3 spans 14 amino acids. V gave up 5 bases and J gave up 4 bases; unmatched junction bases: 5. CDR3 in amino acids: CASRSTSGGYEQYF. As DNA, the CDR3 is TGCGCCAGCAGATCCACTAGCGGGGGTTACGAGCAGTACTTC.

This clonotype was detected only a few times. Written as DNA, the CDR3 is TGCGCCAGCAGCAGGGACAGGGTTATCGGGGAGCTGTTTTTT. Amino acid sequence: CASSRDRVIGELFF. This chain connects TRBV5-1 to TRBJ2-2, with 9 bases matching TRBD1. The CDR3 consists of 14 residues. V shed 4 bases and J 7 bases; nucleotides not matched to a gene: 5. The V gene's germline CDR1 is SGHRS and CDR2 YFSETQ.

This clonotype came up a few times. The chain joins TRBV20-1 to TRBJ2-2; D is possibly TRBD2 (6 bases). The V gene's germline CDR1 is DFQATT and CDR2 SNEGSKA (reference sequence). This CDR3 has 14 residues. V lost 5 bases and J 1 base, leaving 11 bases between the germline ends. The CDR3 region has the DNA TGCAGTGCTCCATGGCGGGGGAACACCGGGGAGCTGTTTTTT. Its translation is CSAPWRGNTGELFF.